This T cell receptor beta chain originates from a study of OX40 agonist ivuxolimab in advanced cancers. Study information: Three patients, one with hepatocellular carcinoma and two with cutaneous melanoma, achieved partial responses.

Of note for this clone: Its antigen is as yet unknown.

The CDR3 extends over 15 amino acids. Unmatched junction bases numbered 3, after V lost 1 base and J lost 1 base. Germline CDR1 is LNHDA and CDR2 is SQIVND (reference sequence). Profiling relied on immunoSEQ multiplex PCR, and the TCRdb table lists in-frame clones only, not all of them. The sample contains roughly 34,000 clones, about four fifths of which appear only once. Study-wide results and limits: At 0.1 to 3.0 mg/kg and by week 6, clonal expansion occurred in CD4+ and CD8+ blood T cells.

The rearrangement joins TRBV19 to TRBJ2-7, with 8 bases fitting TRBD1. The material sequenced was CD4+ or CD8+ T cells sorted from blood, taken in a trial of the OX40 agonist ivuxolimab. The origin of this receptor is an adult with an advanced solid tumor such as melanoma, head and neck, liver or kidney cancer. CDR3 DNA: TGTGCCAGTAGTATAGGGACAGGGCTTTCCTACGAGCAGTACTTC. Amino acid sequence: CASSIGTGLSYEQYF.